This T cell receptor beta chain was sequenced during a study of T cells in Graves' hyperthyroidism and ophthalmopathy. Overall study findings and caveats: In the blood, most expanded thyroid clonotypes above 0.001 appeared as well.

TCR beta CDR3 regions were amplified from RNA transcripts. HTBI primers were the set used in a first-round RT-PCR of the TCR CDR3. TCRdb recomputed calls from the multiplex PCR reads with MiXCR, one row per CDR3 protein. The sample includes 300,000 to 400,000 distinct CDR3 sequences, 21% of them seen just once. Germline V CDR1 and CDR2: SEHNR, FQNEAQ (reference sequence). Trimming cost V 6 bases and J 3 bases, with 15 bases left between them. The CDR3 length is 14 residues. Of note for this clonotype: What it recognizes is unknown.

Exclusion of a patient resulted from uncontrolled infection, other autoimmune disease, pregnancy or lactation. The gene calls are TRBV7-9 and TRBJ2-7, with D perhaps matching TRBD1 (6 bases). Sequencing input: blood. The TCR sequence derives from a woman aged 45 to 65 with Graves' hyperthyroidism. The CDR3 here is CASSRSGQHYEQYF. The DNA for the CDR3 is TGTGCCAGCAGTCGATCGGGACAACACTACGAGCAGTACTTC. The complete variable domain, with remaining parts taken from reference TRBV7-9 and TRBJ2-7, reads DTGVSQNPRHKITKRGQNVTFRCDPISEHNRLYWYRQTLGQGPEFLTYFQNEAQLEKSRLLSDRFSAERPKGSFSTLEIQRTEQGDSAMYLCASSRSGQHYEQYFGPGTRLTVT.